This TCR beta chain is drawn from a study of T cells after yellow fever vaccination. Study context: It was SMART-Seq v4 Ultra Low Input that prepared the fractions with low cell numbers. The study's findings and limits: Abundant bulk-derived clonotypes could contaminate FACS-sorted repertoires. Few clonotypes appeared in both CD4 and CD8 compartments. Subsequent booster samples again held most clones from primary vaccination (96% CD4, about 86% CD8).

TCRdb re-called the 5' RACE reads through MiXCR, storing one row per CDR3 protein. Here the sample spans 350,000 to 550,000 distinct CDR3 sequences, roughly 20% being singletons. This clonotype was detected a few times. No antigen is known for it. The V gene's germline CDR1 is ENHRY and CDR2 SYGVKD. The trim removed 6 bases at V and 3 bases at J, leaving 7 bases unmatched. The CDR3 has 15 residues. This specimen was PBMCs, taken before the yellow fever booster vaccination. The sequence was collected from a young man who received the YFV17D yellow fever vaccine. The genes are TRBV10-3 and TRBJ2-7; TRBD1 agrees at 11 bases. DNA for the CDR3: TGTGCCATCAGAAGGGGGACAGGGGGGTACTACGAGCAGTACTTC. Its protein product is CAIRRGTGGYYEQYF.